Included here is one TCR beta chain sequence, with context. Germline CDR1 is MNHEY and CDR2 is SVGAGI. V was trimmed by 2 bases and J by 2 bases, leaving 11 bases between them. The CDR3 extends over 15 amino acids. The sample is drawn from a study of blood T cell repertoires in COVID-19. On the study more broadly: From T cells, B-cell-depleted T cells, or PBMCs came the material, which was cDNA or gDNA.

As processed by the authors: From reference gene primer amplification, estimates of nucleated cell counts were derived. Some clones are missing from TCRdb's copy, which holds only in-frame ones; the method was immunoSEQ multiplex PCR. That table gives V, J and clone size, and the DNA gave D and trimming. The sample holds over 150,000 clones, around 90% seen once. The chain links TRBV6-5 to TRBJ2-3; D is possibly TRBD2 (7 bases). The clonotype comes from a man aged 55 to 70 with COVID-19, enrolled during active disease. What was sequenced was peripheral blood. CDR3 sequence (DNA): TGTGCCAGCAGTTACAGGGCGGGGGCCACAGATACGCAGTATTTT. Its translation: CASSYRAGATDTQYF.